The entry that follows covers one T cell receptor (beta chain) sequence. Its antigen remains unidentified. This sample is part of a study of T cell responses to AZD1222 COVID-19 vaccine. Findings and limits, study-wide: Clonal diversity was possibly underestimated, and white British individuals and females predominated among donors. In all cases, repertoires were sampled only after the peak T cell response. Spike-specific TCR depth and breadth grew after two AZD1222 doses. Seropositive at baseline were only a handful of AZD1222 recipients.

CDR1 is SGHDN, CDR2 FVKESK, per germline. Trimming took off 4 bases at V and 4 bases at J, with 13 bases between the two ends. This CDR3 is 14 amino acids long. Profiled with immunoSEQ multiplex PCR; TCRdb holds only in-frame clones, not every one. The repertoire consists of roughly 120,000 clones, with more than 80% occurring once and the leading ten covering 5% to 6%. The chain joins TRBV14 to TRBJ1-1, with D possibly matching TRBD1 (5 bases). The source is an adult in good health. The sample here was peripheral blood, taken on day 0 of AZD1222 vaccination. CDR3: CASSPIGDSTEAFF. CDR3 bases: TGTGCCAGCAGCCCGATAGGGGATAGCACTGAAGCTTTCTTT.